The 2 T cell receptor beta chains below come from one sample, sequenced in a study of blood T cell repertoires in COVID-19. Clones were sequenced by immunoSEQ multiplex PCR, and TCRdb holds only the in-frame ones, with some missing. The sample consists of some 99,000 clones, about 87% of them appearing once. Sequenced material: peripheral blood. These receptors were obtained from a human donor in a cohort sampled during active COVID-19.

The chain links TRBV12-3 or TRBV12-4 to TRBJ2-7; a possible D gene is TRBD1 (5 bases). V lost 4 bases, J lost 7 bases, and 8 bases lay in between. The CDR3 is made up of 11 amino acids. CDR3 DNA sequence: TGTGCCAGCAGTTCGCGACAGGAGCAGTACTTC. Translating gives CASSSRQEQYF.

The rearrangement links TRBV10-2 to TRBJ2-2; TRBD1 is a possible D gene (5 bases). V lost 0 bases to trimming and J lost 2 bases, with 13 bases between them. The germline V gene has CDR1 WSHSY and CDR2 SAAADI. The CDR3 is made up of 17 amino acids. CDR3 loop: CASSESGHRVNTGELFF. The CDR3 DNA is TGCGCCAGCAGTGAGTCGGGGCACAGAGTAAACACCGGGGAGCTGTTTTTT.